Below are 5 T cell receptor beta chains sequenced from a single sample in a study of cytomegalovirus exposure and HLA in healthy donors. PCR was performed using 60 Vbeta and 13 Jbeta primers. TCRdb keeps only in-frame clones here, not all; method: immunoSEQ multiplex PCR. Seen here are some 180,000 clones, approximately 84% observed once, and the top ten hold roughly 2.5%. The source material was PBMCs. Receptor source: a man aged 25 to 45 in good health and CMV-seropositive.

DNA of the CDR3: TGTGCCAGCAGCTTATCAGGGTACTATGGCTACACCTTC. It encodes CASSLSGYYGYTF. V gene TRBV7-2 combines with J gene TRBJ1-2, with a weak D call TRBD1 (5 bases). CDR3 length: 13 amino acids. Trimming pared 2 bases from V and 3 bases from J, leaving 7 bases between. Germline loops: CDR1 SGHTA, CDR2 FQGNSA.

The chain is built from TRBV30 and TRBJ1-5; TRBD1 aligns across 9 bases. The CDR3 is 14 amino acids. V shed 3 bases and J 6 bases; nucleotides not matched to a gene: 6. Germline assignment: CDR1 GTSNPN and CDR2 SVGIG (reference sequence). Here the CDR3 reads CAWSPGTGFQPQHF. The CDR3 DNA is TGTGCCTGGAGCCCCGGGACAGGGTTTCAGCCCCAGCATTTT.

The chain has TRBV7-9 and TRBJ1-4; maybe TRBD1 (5 bases). Germline V CDR1 and CDR2: SEHNR, FQNEAQ (reference sequence). The CDR3 is 16 amino acids. Trimming took 1 base from V and 4 from J, leaving 13 bases between them. CDR3 sequence: CASSLVVDRFNEKLFF. The CDR3 DNA follows: TGTGCCAGCAGCTTAGTTGTTGACAGATTTAATGAAAAACTGTTTTTT.

Turning to this clone: A junction end diverges from the germline sequence, so it may reflect a read error. This sample includes further DNA sequences coding for the same CDR3. The chain combines TRBV7-6 with TRBJ2-1; the D gene is possibly TRBD1 (6 bases). There are 13 residues in the CDR3. The V gene's germline CDR1 is SGHVS and CDR2 FNYEAQ. The CDR3 is CASSLQGMNEQFF. In nucleotides, the CDR3 is TGTGCCAGCAGCCTCCAGGGGATGAATGAACAGTTCTTC.

The CDR3 DNA sequence: TGTGCCAGCAGTTCCGGGGACAGCCCCTACGAGCAGTACTTC. Protein: CASSSGDSPYEQYF. The chain combines TRBV27 with TRBJ2-7; 7 bases agree with TRBD1. Germline CDR1 and CDR2: MNHEY and SMNVEV (reference sequence). The CDR3 is made up of 14 amino acids. V was pared by 4 bases and J by 2 bases, with 5 bases of the junction left unmatched.